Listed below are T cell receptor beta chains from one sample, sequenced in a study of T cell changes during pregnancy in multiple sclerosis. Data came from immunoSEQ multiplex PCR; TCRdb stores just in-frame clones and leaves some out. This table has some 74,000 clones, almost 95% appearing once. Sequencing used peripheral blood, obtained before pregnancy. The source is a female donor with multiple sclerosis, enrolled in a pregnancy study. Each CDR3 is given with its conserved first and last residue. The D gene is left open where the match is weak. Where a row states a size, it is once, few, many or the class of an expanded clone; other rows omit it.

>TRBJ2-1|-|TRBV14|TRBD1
CASSPRQGSYNEQFF
TGTGCCAGCAGCCCCAGACAGGGATCCTACAATGAGCAGTTCTTC
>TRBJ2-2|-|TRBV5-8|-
CASSPWLAGELFF
TGTGCCAGCAGCCCGTGGCTCGCCGGGGAGCTGTTTTTT
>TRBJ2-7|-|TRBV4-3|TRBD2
CASSPSWGTSSYEQYF
TGCGCCAGCAGCCCGAGTTGGGGGACTAGCTCCTACGAGCAGTACTTC
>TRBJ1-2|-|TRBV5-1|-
CASSLRGASLYGYTF
TGCGCCAGCAGCTTGCGGGGGGCGAGCCTCTATGGCTACACCTTC
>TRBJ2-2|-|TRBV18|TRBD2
CASSPLAGVGKGTGELFF
TGTGCCAGCTCACCACTAGCGGGAGTCGGGAAGGGCACCGGGGAGCTGTTTTTT
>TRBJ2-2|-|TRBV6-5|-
CASSYTEYGSGGELFF
TGTGCCAGCAGTTACACCGAATACGGGAGTGGGGGGGAGCTGTTTTTT
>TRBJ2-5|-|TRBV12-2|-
CASRLAGLFGLAGGEETQYF
TGTGCAAGTCGCTTAGCGGGCCTATTTGGACTAGCGGGAGGGGAAGAGACCCAGTACTTC
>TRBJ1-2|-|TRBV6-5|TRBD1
CASSYGTGAAVSGYTF
TGTGCCAGCAGTTACGGGACAGGGGCTGCCGTAAGTGGCTACACCTTC
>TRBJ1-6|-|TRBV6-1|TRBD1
CASSATQGAGNSPLHF
TGTGCCAGCAGTGCAACACAGGGGGCCGGGAATTCACCCCTCCACTTT
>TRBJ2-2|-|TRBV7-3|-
CASSLSGSGELFF
TGTGCCAGCAGCTTATCAGGGTCCGGGGAGCTGTTTTTT
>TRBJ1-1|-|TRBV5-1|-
CASSPIRQDPNTEAFF
TGCGCCAGCAGCCCAATAAGACAGGACCCGAACACTGAAGCTTTCTTT
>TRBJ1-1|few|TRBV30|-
CAWRAGMTEAFF
TGTGCCTGGAGGGCAGGGATGACTGAAGCTTTCTTT
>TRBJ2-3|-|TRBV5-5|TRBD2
CASSWGLALADTQYF
TGTGCCAGCAGCTGGGGACTAGCTCTCGCAGATACGCAGTATTTT
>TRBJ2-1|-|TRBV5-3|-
CARSCVLAEWDNEQFF
TGTGCCAGAAGCTGCGTATTGGCGGAGTGGGACAATGAGCAGTTCTTC
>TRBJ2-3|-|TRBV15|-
CATSRGASTDTQYF
TGTGCCACCAGCAGAGGGGCCAGCACAGATACGCAGTATTTT
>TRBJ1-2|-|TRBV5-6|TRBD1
CASSFDWTGYAF
TGTGCCAGCAGCTTTGACTGGACAGGCTACGCCTTC
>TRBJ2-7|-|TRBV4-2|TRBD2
CASSQLGRGGRDEQYF
TGTGCCAGCAGCCAACTCGGGAGGGGAGGGAGGGACGAGCAGTACTTC
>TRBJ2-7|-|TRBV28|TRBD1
CASSFDRAQGQYF
TGTGCCAGCAGTTTCGACAGGGCCCAGGGGCAGTACTTC
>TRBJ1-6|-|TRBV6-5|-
CASCGQVNSPLHF
TGTGCCAGCTGCGGACAAGTTAATTCACCCCTCCACTTT
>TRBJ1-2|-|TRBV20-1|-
CSARDLDGYTF
TGCAGTGCTAGAGATCTAGATGGCTACACCTTC
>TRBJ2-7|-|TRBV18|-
CASSPGTLSSYEQYF
TGTGCCAGCTCACCGGGGACTCTCAGCTCCTACGAGCAGTACTTC
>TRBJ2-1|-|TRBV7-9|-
CASTGVYNEQFF
TGTGCCAGCACAGGGGTATACAATGAGCAGTTCTTC
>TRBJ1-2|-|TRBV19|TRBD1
CASSTGQNYGYTF
TGTGCCAGTAGTACGGGACAGAACTATGGCTACACCTTC
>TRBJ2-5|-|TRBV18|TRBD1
CASSPAETGKETQYF
TGTGCCAGCTCACCGGCTGAGACAGGGAAAGAGACCCAGTACTTC
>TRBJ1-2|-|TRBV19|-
CASSTSWGESGYTF
TGTGCCAGTAGTACCTCCTGGGGGGAATCAGGCTACACCTTC
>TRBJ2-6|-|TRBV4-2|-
CASSTGQLSGANVLTF
TGTGCCAGCAGCACGGGACAACTCTCTGGGGCCAACGTCCTGACTTTC
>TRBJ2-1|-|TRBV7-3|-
CASSYRSGTSAYNEQFF
TGTGCCAGCAGTTACCGCTCCGGGACTTCCGCCTACAATGAGCAGTTCTTC
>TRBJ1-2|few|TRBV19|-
CASSRAGYGYTF
TGTGCCAGTAGTAGGGCTGGCTATGGCTACACCTTC
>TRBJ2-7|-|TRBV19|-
CASSPGSTGGEQYF
TGTGCCAGTAGTCCAGGTTCGACTGGCGGGGAGCAGTACTTC
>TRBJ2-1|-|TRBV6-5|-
CASSYMRLTKYNEQFF
TGTGCCAGCAGTTATATGAGACTAACCAAATACAATGAGCAGTTCTTC
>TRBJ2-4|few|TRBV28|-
CASSDPRVAKNIQYF
TGTGCCAGCAGTGACCCCCGGGTAGCCAAAAACATTCAGTACTTC
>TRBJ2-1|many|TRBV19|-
CASSTFNEQFF
TGTGCCAGTAGTACCTTCAATGAGCAGTTCTTC
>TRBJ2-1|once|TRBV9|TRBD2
CASSPIRFGEGHNEQFF
TGTGCCAGCAGCCCAATACGTTTCGGGGAGGGCCACAATGAGCAGTTCTTC
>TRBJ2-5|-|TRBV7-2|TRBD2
CASSFHSGRTQETQYF
TGTGCCAGCAGCTTCCATAGCGGGAGAACCCAAGAGACCCAGTACTTC
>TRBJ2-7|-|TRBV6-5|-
CASRNRDEQYF
TGTGCCAGCAGGAACAGGGACGAGCAGTACTTC
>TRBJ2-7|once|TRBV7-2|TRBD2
CASSDDRLAGVAKVF
TGTGCCAGCAGCGACGACCGGCTAGCGGGAGTTGCCAAGGTTTTC
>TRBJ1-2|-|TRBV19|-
CASSIVGGPYGYTF
TGTGCCAGTAGTATAGTAGGCGGGCCTTATGGCTACACCTTC
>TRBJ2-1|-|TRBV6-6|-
CASSATRDYNEQFF
TGTGCCAGCAGCGCGACTAGGGACTACAATGAGCAGTTCTTC
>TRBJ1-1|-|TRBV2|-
CASSESGWTEAFF
TGTGCCAGCAGTGAGTCAGGTTGGACTGAAGCTTTCTTT
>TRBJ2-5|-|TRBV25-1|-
CASSDRRPLRETQYF
TGTGCCAGCAGCGACAGGAGACCACTGCGAGAGACCCAGTACTTC
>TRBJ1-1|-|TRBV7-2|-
CASSLVARDTEAFF
TGTGCCAGCAGCTTAGTTGCGAGGGACACTGAAGCTTTCTTT
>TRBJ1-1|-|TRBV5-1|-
CASSPQGGGTEAFF
TGCGCCAGCAGCCCCCAAGGGGGGGGCACTGAAGCTTTCTTT
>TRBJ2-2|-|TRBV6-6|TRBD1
CASSRPTGAGELFF
TGTGCCAGCAGTCGCCCGACAGGGGCAGGGGAGCTGTTTTTT
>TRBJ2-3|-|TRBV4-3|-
CASSQDYSDTQYF
TGCGCCAGCAGCCAAGACTATTCAGATACGCAGTATTTT
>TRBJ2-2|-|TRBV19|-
CASSSTAGARGGELFF
TGTGCCAGTAGTTCAACCGCAGGGGCACGAGGCGGGGAGCTGTTTTTT